This TCR beta chain was captured in a study of CXCR3-negative and CXCR3-positive naive CD8 T cells. Overall study context: Sequencing yielded 120 million to 150 million TRB reads, roughly 1.5 +/- 0.3 million per library. Whole-study results and caveats: CXCR3-negative naive cells had less hydrophobic TRB CDR3s than did CXCR3-positive naive cells. From TRB CDR3 properties, TCR strength was inferred; surface CD5 did not differ between naive subsets. Diversity in memory CD8+ cells fell much lower than the comparably high levels seen in both naive subsets.

The CDR3 length is 11 residues. Germline-derived CDR1 and CDR2 are SQVTM and ANQGSEA. TRB cDNA was prepared as libraries by UMI-labeled 5' RACE. TCRdb processed the 5' RACE reads again and assigns one entry to each CDR3 protein, with no DNA. The sample includes fewer than 90,000 distinct CDR3 sequences. Turning to this clonotype: Antigen: not known.

The study sorted every CD8+ T cell subset in triplicate at 250,000 to 300,000 cells each. This receptor was identified in a human donor in good health. Some clones in this sample may be carry-over from other donors' samples. V usage is TRBV29-1 and J usage is TRBJ2-7. What was sequenced was naive CXCR3+ CD8+ T cells from blood. Subset described: CD45RO-CCR7+CD27+CD95- naive CD8+ T cells expressing CXCR3 (TNR3+). This chain's CDR3 is CSVEVKDEQYF.